This T cell receptor (beta chain) was recovered during a study of T cells in Graves' hyperthyroidism and ophthalmopathy. Study context: Upon initial diagnosis and before any treatment, peripheral blood was collected. Findings of the study overall: A median roughly six months before onset, the model predicted ophthalmopathy.

This CDR3 has 13 residues. Germline lookup yields CDR1 DFQATT and CDR2 SNEGSKA (reference sequence). The germline V and J ends were trimmed by 0 bases and 8 bases, with 14 bases remaining between them. Diagnosis of hyperthyroidism was new in patients aged 18 to 65, and its duration was under 2 months. At first hyperthyroidism diagnosis, before any ophthalmopathy symptoms, the blood sample was collected. Points on this clonotype: The antigen remains unidentified.

Researchers took RNA transcripts and amplified the TCR beta CDR3 regions from them. Researchers ran a first-round RT-PCR on the TCR CDR3 using the HTBI primer set. MiXCR, applied by TCRdb to the multiplex PCR reads, yields one record per CDR3 protein. The repertoire holds roughly 580,000 distinct CDR3 sequences, with approximately 14% as singletons. This rearrangement joins TRBV20-1 to TRBJ2-7; D gene uncertain. This clonotype was obtained from a woman aged 25 to 39 with Graves' hyperthyroidism that later progressed to Graves' ophthalmopathy. The sample was blood. Here the CDR3 reads CSARDSGLGQQYF. CDR3 in DNA: TGCAGTGCTAGAGATTCCGGGTTAGGGCAGCAGTACTTC.